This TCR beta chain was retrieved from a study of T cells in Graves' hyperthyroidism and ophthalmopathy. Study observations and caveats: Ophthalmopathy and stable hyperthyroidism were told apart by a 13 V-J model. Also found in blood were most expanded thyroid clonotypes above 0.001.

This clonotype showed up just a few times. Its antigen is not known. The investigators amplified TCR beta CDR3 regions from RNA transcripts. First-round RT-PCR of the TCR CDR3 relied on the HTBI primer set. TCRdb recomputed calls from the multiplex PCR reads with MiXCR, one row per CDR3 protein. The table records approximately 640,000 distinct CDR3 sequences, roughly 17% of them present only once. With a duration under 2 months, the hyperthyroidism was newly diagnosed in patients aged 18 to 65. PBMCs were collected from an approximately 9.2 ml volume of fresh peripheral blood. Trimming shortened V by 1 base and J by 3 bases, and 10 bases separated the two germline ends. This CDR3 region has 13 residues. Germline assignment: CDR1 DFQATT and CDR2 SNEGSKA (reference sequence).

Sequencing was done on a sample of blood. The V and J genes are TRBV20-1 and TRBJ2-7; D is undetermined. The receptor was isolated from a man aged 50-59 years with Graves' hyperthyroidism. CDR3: CSARGTVNYEQYF. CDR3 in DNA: TGCAGTGCTAGAGGAACGGTCAACTACGAGCAGTACTTC.